This T cell receptor (beta chain) was captured by sequencing in a study of blood T cells in healthy people across ages. Through a sample-barcoded 5' primer and a J-beta primer mix, a second PCR was run for about 6 to 11 cycles. In TCRdb, the 5' RACE reads were re-called with MiXCR into one record per CDR3 protein. The sample comprises over 700,000 distinct CDR3 sequences, around 25% of which are singletons, and just under 9.5% rests with the top ten. The CDR3 length is 13 residues. Germline V gene lookup returns CDR1 LNHDA and CDR2 SQIVND (reference sequence). Trimming removed 1 base from V and 10 bases from J, with 11 bases in between. These data also featured in a second study, about T cells of mothers and their children.

The J gene is TRBJ2-1, the V gene TRBV19; D possibly corresponds to TRBD2 (5 bases). The sequence was collected from a boy younger than 18 in good health. The sequencing input was blood. CDR3 loop: CASSIVPGLEQFF. For the CDR3, the DNA is TGTGCCAGTAGTATAGTTCCGGGATTGGAGCAGTTCTTC.